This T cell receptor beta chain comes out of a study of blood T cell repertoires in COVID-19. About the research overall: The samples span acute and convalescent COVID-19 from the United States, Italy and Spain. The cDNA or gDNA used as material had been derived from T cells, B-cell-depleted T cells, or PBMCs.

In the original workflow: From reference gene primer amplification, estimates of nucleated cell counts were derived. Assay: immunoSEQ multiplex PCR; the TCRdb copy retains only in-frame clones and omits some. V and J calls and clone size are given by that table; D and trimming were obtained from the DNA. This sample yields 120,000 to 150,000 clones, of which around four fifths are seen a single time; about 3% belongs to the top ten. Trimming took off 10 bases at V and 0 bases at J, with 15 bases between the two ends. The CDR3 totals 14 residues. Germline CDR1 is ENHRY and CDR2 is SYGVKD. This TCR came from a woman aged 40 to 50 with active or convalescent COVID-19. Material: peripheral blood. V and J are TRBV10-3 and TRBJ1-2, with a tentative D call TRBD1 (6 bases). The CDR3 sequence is CATSGQSPNYGYTF. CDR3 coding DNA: TGTGCCACCTCTGGACAGTCTCCTAACTATGGCTACACCTTC.